This T cell receptor beta chain was sequenced in a study of shared clonotypes between healthy human individuals. General observations from the study: Investigators collected only blood, and repertoires in tissues likely differ.

In the case of this clone: Its target is not known.

Germline V gene sequence: CDR1 LNHDA, CDR2 SQIVND (reference sequence). V shed 8 bases, J shed 8 bases, and the junction held 7 bases outside the gene matches. The CDR3 length is 14 residues. PCR replicates performed on unsorted PBMC used approximately 300 ng DNA, 25,000 to 35,000 T cell genomes. As originally analysed: Junction-only immunoSEQ sequences carried no quality scores, so filtering differed. Only in-frame clones appear in the TCRdb table, and some are missing; sequencing was by immunoSEQ multiplex PCR. V, J and clone size derive from that table, while D and trimming were established from the DNA sequence. The sample comprises 400,000 to 500,000 clones, 76% of which are singletons, and 10% to 15% rests with the top ten.

This chain uses TRBV19 with TRBJ1-4; 11 positions match TRBD1. The origin of this receptor is a woman between 40 and 55 years old in good health. Some clones in this sample may be carry-over from other donors' samples. The sequenced sample consisted of PBMCs. CDR3 bases: TGTGCCAGTGCTCCGGGACAGGGGGTGGAAAAACTGTTTTTT. It is translated as CASAPGQGVEKLFF.